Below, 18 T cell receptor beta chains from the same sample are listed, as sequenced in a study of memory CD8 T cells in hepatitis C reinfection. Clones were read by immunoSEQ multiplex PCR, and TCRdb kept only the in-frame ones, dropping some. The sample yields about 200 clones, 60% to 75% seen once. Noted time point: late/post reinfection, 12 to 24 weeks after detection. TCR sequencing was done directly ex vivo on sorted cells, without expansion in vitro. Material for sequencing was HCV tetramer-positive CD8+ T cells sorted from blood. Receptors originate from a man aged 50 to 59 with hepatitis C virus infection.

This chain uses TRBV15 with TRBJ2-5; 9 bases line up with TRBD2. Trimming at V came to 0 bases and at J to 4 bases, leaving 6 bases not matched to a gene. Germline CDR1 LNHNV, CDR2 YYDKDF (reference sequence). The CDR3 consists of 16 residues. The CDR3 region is CATSRDRAGGGETQYF. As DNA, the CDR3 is TGTGCCACCAGCAGAGATCGCGCGGGAGGGGGAGAGACCCAGTACTTC.

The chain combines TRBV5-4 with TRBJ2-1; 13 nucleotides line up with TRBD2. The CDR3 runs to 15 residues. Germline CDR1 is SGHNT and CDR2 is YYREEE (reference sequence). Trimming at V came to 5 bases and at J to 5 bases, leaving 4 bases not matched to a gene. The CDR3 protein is CASRLGTSGNNEQFF. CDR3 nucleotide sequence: TGTGCCAGCAGACTAGGGACTAGCGGGAACAATGAGCAGTTCTTC. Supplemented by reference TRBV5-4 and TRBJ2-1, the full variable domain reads ETGVTQSPTHLIKTRGQQVTLRCSSQSGHNTVSWYQQALGQGPQFIFQYYREEENGRGNFPPRFSGLQFPNYSSELNVNALELDDSALYLCASRLGTSGNNEQFFGPGTRLTVL.

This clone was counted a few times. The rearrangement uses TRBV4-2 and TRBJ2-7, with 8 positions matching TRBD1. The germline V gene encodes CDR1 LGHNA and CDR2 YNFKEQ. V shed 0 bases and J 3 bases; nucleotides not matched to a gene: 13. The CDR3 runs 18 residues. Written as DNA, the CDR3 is TGTGCCAGCAGCCAAGAGCCAGGGGGCGCAGGGGGTAGCTACGAGCAGTACTTC. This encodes CASSQEPGGAGGSYEQYF.

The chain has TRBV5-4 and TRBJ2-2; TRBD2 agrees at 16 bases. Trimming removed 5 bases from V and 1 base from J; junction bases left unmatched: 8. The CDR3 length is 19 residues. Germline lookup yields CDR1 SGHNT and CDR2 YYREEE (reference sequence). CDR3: CASSPGLAGGLWNTGELFF. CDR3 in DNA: TGTGCCAGCAGTCCGGGACTAGCGGGAGGGCTCTGGAACACCGGGGAGCTGTTTTTT.

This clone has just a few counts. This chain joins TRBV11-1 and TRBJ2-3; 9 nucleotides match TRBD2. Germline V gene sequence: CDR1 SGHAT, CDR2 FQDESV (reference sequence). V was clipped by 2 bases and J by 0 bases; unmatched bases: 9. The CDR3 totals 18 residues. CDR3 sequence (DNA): TGTGCCAGCAGCTTATTTCTAGCGGGGTCCCCTAGCACAGATACGCAGTATTTT. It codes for CASSLFLAGSPSTDTQYF.

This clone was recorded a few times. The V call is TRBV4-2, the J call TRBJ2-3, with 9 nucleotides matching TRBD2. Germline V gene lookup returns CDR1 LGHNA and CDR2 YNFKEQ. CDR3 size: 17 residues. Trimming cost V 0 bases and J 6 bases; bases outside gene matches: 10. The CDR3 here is CASSQELAAGGGDTQYF. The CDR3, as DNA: TGTGCCAGCAGCCAAGAATTGGCAGCGGGAGGTGGCGATACGCAGTATTTT.

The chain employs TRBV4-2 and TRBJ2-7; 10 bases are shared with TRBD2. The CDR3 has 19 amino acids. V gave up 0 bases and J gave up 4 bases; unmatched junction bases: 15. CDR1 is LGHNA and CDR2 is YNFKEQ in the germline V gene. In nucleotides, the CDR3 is TGTGCCAGCAGCCAAGATCCGACTAGCGGGTCGCCGGACCTATACGAGCAGTACTTC. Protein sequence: CASSQDPTSGSPDLYEQYF.

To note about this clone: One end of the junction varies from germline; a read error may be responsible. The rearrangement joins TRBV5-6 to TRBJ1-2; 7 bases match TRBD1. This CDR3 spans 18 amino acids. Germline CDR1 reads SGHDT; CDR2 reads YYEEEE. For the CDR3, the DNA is TGTGCTAGCAGCCAGGGTGGGGGCAGGGGGGATCCAGGTGACGGCTACACCTTC. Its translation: CASSQGGGRGDPGDGYTF.

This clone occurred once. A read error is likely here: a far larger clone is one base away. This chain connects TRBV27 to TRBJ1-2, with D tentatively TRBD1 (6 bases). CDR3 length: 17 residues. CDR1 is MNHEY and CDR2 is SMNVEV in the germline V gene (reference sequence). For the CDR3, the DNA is TGTGCCAGCAGTCCTGGGACATCCGACCCTGCTAACTATGGCTACTCCTTC. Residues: CASSPGTSDPANYGYSF.

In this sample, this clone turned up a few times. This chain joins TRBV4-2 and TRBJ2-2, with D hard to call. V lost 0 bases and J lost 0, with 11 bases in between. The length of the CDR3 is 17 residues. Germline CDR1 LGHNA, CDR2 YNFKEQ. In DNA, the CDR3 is TGTGCCAGCAGCCAAGAGTTGCAGGCCCCGAACACCGGGGAGCTGTTTTTT. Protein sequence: CASSQELQAPNTGELFF.

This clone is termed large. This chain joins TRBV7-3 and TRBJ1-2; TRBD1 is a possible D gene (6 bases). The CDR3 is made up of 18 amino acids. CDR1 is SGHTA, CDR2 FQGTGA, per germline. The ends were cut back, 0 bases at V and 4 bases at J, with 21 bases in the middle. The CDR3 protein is CASSLTCDRTHSVYGYTF. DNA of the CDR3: TGTGCCAGCAGCTTAACATGTGACAGGACCCATTCTGTCTATGGCTACACCTTC.

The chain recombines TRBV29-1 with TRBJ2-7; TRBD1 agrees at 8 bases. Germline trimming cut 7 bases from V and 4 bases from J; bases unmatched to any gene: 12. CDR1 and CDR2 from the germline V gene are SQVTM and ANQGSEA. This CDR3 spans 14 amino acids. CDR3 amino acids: CSAVRTGKDYEQYF. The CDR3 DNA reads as TGCAGCGCCGTGCGGACAGGGAAGGATTACGAGCAGTACTTC.

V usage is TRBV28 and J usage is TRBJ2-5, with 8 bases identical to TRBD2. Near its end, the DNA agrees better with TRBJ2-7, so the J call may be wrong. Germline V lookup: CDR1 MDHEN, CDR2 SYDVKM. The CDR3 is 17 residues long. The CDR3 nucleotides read TGTGCCAGCAGTCATCAACCGGGACTAGTGTACTCCTACGAGCAGTACTTC. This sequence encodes CASSHQPGLVYSYEQYF.

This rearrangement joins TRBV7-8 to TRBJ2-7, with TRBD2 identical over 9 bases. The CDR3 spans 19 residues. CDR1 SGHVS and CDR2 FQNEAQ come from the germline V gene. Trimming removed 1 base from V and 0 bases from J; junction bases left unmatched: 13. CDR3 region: CASSLVRLGLALSSYEQYF. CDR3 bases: TGTGCCAGCAGCTTAGTTAGGCTCGGACTAGCGTTGAGCTCCTACGAGCAGTACTTC.

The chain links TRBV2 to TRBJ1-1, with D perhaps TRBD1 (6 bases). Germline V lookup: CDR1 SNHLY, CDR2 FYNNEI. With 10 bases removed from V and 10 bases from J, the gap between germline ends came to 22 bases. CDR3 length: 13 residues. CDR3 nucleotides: TGTGCCACCCAAACTCCCAAGGAACAGGGAGCTTTCTTT. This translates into CATQTPKEQGAFF.

CDR3 residues: CASTGTTQGEQYF. CDR3 in DNA: TGTGCCAGCACCGGGACAACTCAAGGGGAGCAGTACTTC. This rearrangement joins TRBV25-1 to TRBJ2-7; TRBD1 is a possible D gene (6 bases). This CDR3 has 13 amino acids. CDR1 and CDR2 from the germline V gene are MGHDK and SYGVNS. V was pared by 7 bases and J by 7 bases, with 17 bases between.

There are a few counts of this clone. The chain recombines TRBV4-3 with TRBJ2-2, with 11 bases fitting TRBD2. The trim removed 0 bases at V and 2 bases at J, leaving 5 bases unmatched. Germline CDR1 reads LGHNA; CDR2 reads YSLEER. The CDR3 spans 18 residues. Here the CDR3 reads CASSQEPSGRTNTGELFF. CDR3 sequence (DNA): TGCGCCAGCAGCCAAGAGCCTAGCGGGAGGACTAACACCGGGGAGCTGTTTTTT.

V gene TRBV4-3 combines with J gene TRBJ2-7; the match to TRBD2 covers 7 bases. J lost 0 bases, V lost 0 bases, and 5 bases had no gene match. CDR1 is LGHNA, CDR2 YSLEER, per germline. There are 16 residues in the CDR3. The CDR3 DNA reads TGCGCCAGCAGCCAAGAGGTGGGCGGGAGCTCCTACGAGCAGTACTTC. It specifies CASSQEVGGSSYEQYF.